The rows below give T cell receptor beta chains drawn from one sample of a study of CDR3 diversity in severe acne. TCRdb re-analysed the PCR reads in MiXCR, keeping a single row per CDR3 protein. The data show about 84,000 distinct CDR3 sequences, with over 40% seen just once and 14% held by the top ten. Specimen: blood. These receptors were obtained from a male donor in good health, without acne. The CDR3 runs from the conserved cysteine through the conserved F or W. The D gene is left open where the match is weak. Clone size is stated in some rows and not others, as once, few, many or a class when expanded.

>few|TRBJ2-3|TRBD2|TRBV20-1
TGCAGTGCTAGGGGGACTAGCGGGAGTAGCACAGATACGCAGTATTTT
CSARGTSGSSTDTQYF
>many|TRBJ2-1|TRBD2|TRBV6-5
TGTGCCAGCAGCCGTGGACGGGAGGGCGGCAATGAGCAGTTCTTC
CASSRGREGGNEQFF
>NA|TRBJ2-7|NA|TRBV5-1
TGCGCCAGCAGCTTGCGGGGGCAGGGGCCGGGTGAGCAGTACTTC
CASSLRGQGPGEQYF
>few|TRBJ1-1|NA|TRBV19
TGTGCCAGTAGTGTGGAGGAGGACACTGAAGCTTTCTTT
CASSVEEDTEAFF
>NA|TRBJ2-7|NA|TRBV5-1
TGTGCTAGCAGCTTGGGGGGAGGCTACGAGCAGTACTTC
CASSLGGGYEQYF
>NA|TRBJ2-2|NA|TRBV29-1
TGCAGCGTTCGGCGGAATGGGGACGGGGAGCTGTTTTTT
CSVRRNGDGELFF
>NA|TRBJ1-4|NA|TRBV6-2/TRBV6-3
TGTGCCAGCAGTTCTCCCGGGGGTAACACTGAAGCAAATGAAAAACTGTTTTTT
CASSSPGGNTEANEKLFF
>many|TRBJ2-3|TRBD2|TRBV6-4
TGTGCCAGCAGTGTTAGCGGGGCCACAGATACGCAGTATTTT
CASSVSGATDTQYF
>NA|TRBJ1-5|TRBD1|TRBV20-1
TGCAGTGCCCCAATTGGTCGCCGGGACAGCCGGAATCAGCCCCAGCATTTT
CSAPIGRRDSRNQPQHF
>many|TRBJ2-2|TRBD1|TRBV25-1
TGTGCCAGCAGTGAACTCGGACAGGTTCGGACCGGGGAGCTGTTTTTT
CASSELGQVRTGELFF
>NA|TRBJ1-1|TRBD1|TRBV15
TGTGCCACCAGCAGTAGAGGGGGCCCAAACACTGAAGCTTTCTTT
CATSSRGGPNTEAFF
>NA|TRBJ2-7|NA|TRBV13
TGTGCCAGCACCGAGGGGGGACACCTACAAGAGCAGTACTTC
CASTEGGHLQEQYF
>many|TRBJ1-1|NA|TRBV20-1
TGCAGTGCTAGAAGGGCCCAGGGTCCCACTGAAGCTTTCTTT
CSARRAQGPTEAFF
>once|TRBJ2-6|NA|TRBV2
TGTGCCGGCACGAAAACAAGTGGAGGGGCCAACGTCCTGACTTTC
CAGTKTSGGANVLTF
>many|TRBJ2-5|TRBD2|TRBV6-1
TGTGCCAGCAGTGAATTTGTGTCGGGGGGGAAACAAGAGACCCAGTACTTC
CASSEFVSGGKQETQYF
>NA|TRBJ2-1|TRBD2|TRBV20-1
TGCAGTGCTAGACGGTCTAGCGGGGGGGCGGGTGAGCAGTTCTTC
CSARRSSGGAGEQFF
>NA|TRBJ1-6|NA|TRBV11-2
TGTGCCAGCAGCTTAGTAGCGGGTTCACCCCTCCACTTT
CASSLVAGSPLHF
>NA|TRBJ2-2|NA|TRBV5-4
TGTGCCAGCAGCTTTCCCACCGGGGAGCTGTTTTTT
CASSFPTGELFF
>medium-sized|TRBJ2-1|TRBD2|TRBV20-1
TGCAGTGCGTCACTAGCGGGGTCTCCCTACAATGAGCAGTTCTTC
CSASLAGSPYNEQFF
>once|TRBJ2-1|NA|TRBV14
TGTGCCAGCAGCCCGACTCGGACTGAGCAGTTCTTC
CASSPTRTEQFF
>NA|TRBJ2-1|TRBD2|TRBV7-3
TGTGCCGGGGGGGGGGGGGGAGTGAATGAGCAGTTCTTC
CAGGGGGVNEQFF
>NA|TRBJ1-5|TRBD1|TRBV12-3/TRBV12-4
TGTGCCAGCAGTCTCGGGACAGGGGCGAAGCCCCAGCATTTT
CASSLGTGAKPQHF
>many|TRBJ2-2|NA|TRBV28
TGTGCCAGCAGCACAGGGACGAACACCGGGGAGCTGTTTTTT
CASSTGTNTGELFF
>NA|TRBJ2-7|NA|TRBV6-5
TGTGCCAGCAGTTACGGGGGTAGGGGTGACGAGCAGTACTTC
CASSYGGRGDEQYF
>many|TRBJ2-1|NA|TRBV5-6
TGTGCCAGTAGCTGGGCAACCTACAATGAGCAGTTCTTC
CASSWATYNEQFF
>many|TRBJ2-3|NA|TRBV20-1
TGCAGTGCTAGTGATGGGGGGCGGGTCACAGATACGCAGTATTTT
CSASDGGRVTDTQYF
>medium-sized|TRBJ2-7|NA|TRBV15
TGTGCCACCAGCCCAGCAGTCTTGGACGAGCAGTACTTC
CATSPAVLDEQYF
>many|TRBJ2-7|TRBD1|TRBV18
TGTGCCAGCTCAACCGGGACAGGGGGAGACGAGCAGTACTTC
CASSTGTGGDEQYF
>NA|TRBJ2-7|NA|TRBV5-5
TGTGCCAGCAGCTTGTGGGACACCACCTTAGGTAGGGAGCAGTACTTC
CASSLWDTTLGREQYF
>medium-sized|TRBJ1-2|TRBD1|TRBV10-3
TGTGCCATCAGTGCTCGGGGACAGTCCTATGGCTACACCTTC
CAISARGQSYGYTF
>few|TRBJ2-1|TRBD2|TRBV20-1
TGCAGTGCTAGGGGGACTAGCGGGAGGGAGCAGTTCTTC
CSARGTSGREQFF
>once|TRBJ1-1|NA|TRBV2
TGTGCCAGCAGAGGTCGGGGGGCAGGCACTGAAGCTTTCTTT
CASRGRGAGTEAFF
>many|TRBJ2-7|NA|TRBV24-1
TGTGCCACCTACTCTTCGGTCGACTGGGCCTACGAGCAGTACTTC
CATYSSVDWAYEQYF
>NA|TRBJ2-7|TRBD1|TRBV20-1
TGCAGTGCTAGAGACAGGGGGATCTACGAGCAGTACTTC
CSARDRGIYEQYF
>many|TRBJ2-7|NA|TRBV25-1
TGTGCCAGCAGTCTCCGGGACGGTTACGAGCAGTACTTC
CASSLRDGYEQYF
>once|TRBJ2-7|TRBD1|TRBV7-2
TGTGCCAGCAGCCAAGGGGACAGACCTACCTACGAGCAGTACTTC
CASSQGDRPTYEQYF
>NA|TRBJ2-1|NA|TRBV24-1
TGTGCCACCAGTGATTTCGAAAGGTCGAACACCGGGGAGCAGTTCTTC
CATSDFERSNTGEQFF
>NA|TRBJ2-7|TRBD2|TRBV5-5
TGTGCCAGCAGCTTAGTTGAACGGACTAGCTATCCTACCTACGAGCAGTACTTC
CASSLVERTSYPTYEQYF
>NA|TRBJ2-7|TRBD2|TRBV10-3
TGTGCCATCAACTCCGGGACTAGCGGGGGCGAGCAGTACTTC
CAINSGTSGGEQYF
>once|TRBJ1-1|NA|TRBV7-9
TGTGCCAGCAGCTTAAGTTTTGGGACAAGTACTGAAGCTTTCTTT
CASSLSFGTSTEAFF
>NA|TRBJ2-5|NA|TRBV7-2
TGTGCCAGCAGCATAGCGGAACAAGAGACCCAGTACTTC
CASSIAEQETQYF
>NA|TRBJ2-3|NA|TRBV15
TGTGCCACCAGCAGTTCATCCGCGGCAGGGTGGGCAGATACGCAGTATTTT
CATSSSSAAGWADTQYF
>NA|TRBJ2-1|TRBD2|TRBV20-1
TGCAGTGCTAGTAGGGCTAGCGGGGGATCTTACAATGAGCAGTTCTTC
CSASRASGGSYNEQFF
>NA|TRBJ1-3|NA|TRBV4-1
TGCGCCAGCAGCCTAAGGGACTCTGGAAACACCATATATTTT
CASSLRDSGNTIYF
>few|TRBJ2-3|TRBD2|TRBV25-1
TGTGCCAGCAGTGAAGGGACTAGCGGGAGGAGAGATACGCAGTATTTT
CASSEGTSGRRDTQYF
>NA|TRBJ2-1|TRBD2|TRBV6-1
TGTGCCAGCAGTGGACTAGCGGGGGGGAACTACAATGAGCAGTTCTTC
CASSGLAGGNYNEQFF
>few|TRBJ2-5|NA|TRBV5-1
TGCGCCAGCAGCTTTGGGGGGCCGGCGGAGACCCAGTACTTC
CASSFGGPAETQYF
>NA|TRBJ2-7|NA|TRBV7-9
TGTGCCAGCAGCCTAGGGACGGGCGGGCTCAGCTCCTACGAGCAGTACTTC
CASSLGTGGLSSYEQYF
>once|TRBJ2-7|TRBD1|TRBV2
TGTGCCAGCCTAAATATGGGACAGAGGTCCTCCTACGAGCAGTACTTC
CASLNMGQRSSYEQYF
>once|TRBJ2-7|TRBD1|TRBV20-1
TGCAGTGCTAGGGGGGACAGAACCTACGAGCAGTACTTC
CSARGDRTYEQYF
>few|TRBJ2-5|NA|TRBV7-6
TGTGCCAGCAGCTTAGGGTCCTGGGCAGAGACCCAGTACTTC
CASSLGSWAETQYF
>NA|TRBJ2-2|NA|TRBV18
TGTGCCAGCTCACCATCTTGGACGGCCGGGGAGCTGTTTTTT
CASSPSWTAGELFF
>NA|TRBJ1-5|NA|TRBV15
TGTGCCACCAGCCGAGAGGGGCTCCCTAGCAATCAGCCCCAGCATTTT
CATSREGLPSNQPQHF
>NA|TRBJ1-2|NA|TRBV20-1
TGCAGTGCTAGTAGGGGCAACTATGGCTACACCTTC
CSASRGNYGYTF
>NA|TRBJ2-3|NA|TRBV20-1
TGCAGTGCTAGAGATAACCGGGACACAGATACGCAGTATTTT
CSARDNRDTDTQYF